The next 4 T cell receptor beta chains were all read from a single sample in a study of shared clonotypes between healthy human individuals. The assay was immunoSEQ multiplex PCR, and TCRdb's table has in-frame clones only and misses some. The data contain hundreds of thousands of clones, about 95% of them singletons. The specimen was naive CD4+ T cells sorted from blood. This sample's subset: CD45RA+ positively selected. The source is a young woman in good health.

The chain has TRBV18 and TRBJ2-7; D is possibly TRBD2 (5 bases). Per the germline V gene, CDR1 is KGHSH and CDR2 is LQKENI. Trimming cost V 1 base and J 5 bases, with 9 bases left between them. The CDR3 is made up of 13 amino acids. The CDR3 DNA follows: TGTGCCAGCTCACCACAGGGAGCCCACGAGCAGTACTTC. This gives the protein CASSPQGAHEQYF.

The V gene is TRBV2, the J gene TRBJ1-1; tentatively, D is TRBD1 (5 bases). In germline, CDR1 is SNHLY, CDR2 FYNNEI. Trimming removed 10 bases at V and 4 bases at J, with 19 bases between. This CDR3 has 14 amino acids. In DNA form, the CDR3 reads TGTGCCACACTACGTCGGGGCTTTGGCACTGAAGCTTTCTTT. Its protein is CATLRRGFGTEAFF.

The V and J genes are TRBV10-3 and TRBJ2-7; unclear D gene. CDR1 is ENHRY, CDR2 SYGVKD, per germline. The CDR3 is 13 amino acids. V was pared by 4 bases and J by 2 bases, with 9 bases between. This CDR3 reads CAISGVAAYEQYF. CDR3 coding DNA: TGTGCCATCAGTGGAGTAGCAGCCTACGAGCAGTACTTC.

The chain employs TRBV4-1 and TRBJ2-1; 11 positions match TRBD2. The V gene's germline CDR1 is MGHRA and CDR2 YSYEKL. The CDR3 is 19 amino acids. With V trimmed by 2 bases and J by 0 bases, 9 bases remained unmatched. The CDR3 DNA is TGCGCCAGCAGCCAACCCGCACTAGCGGGAGCCGTCTCCTACAATGAGCAGTTCTTC. It translates to CASSQPALAGAVSYNEQFF.